A single sample is the source of the 9 T cell receptor beta chains below, sequenced in a study of CD4+ T cells in melanoma. TCRdb's copy holds only in-frame clones and misses some; the assay was immunoSEQ multiplex PCR. The data contain around 7,000 clones, 69% of them seen just once; the ten biggest clones take up approximately 30%. The sequenced material came from cells from a culture (not recorded whether cultured in vitro). Receptor source: a human donor with melanoma.

V gene TRBV7-9 combines with J gene TRBJ1-2; D gene ambiguous. This CDR3 is 17 amino acids long. The ends were cut back, 6 bases at V and 8 bases at J, with 28 bases in the middle. Per germline, CDR1 SEHNR and CDR2 FQNEAQ (reference sequence). The chain's CDR3 is CASRPPGAGGPGSGYTF. The CDR3 DNA reads TGTGCCAGCAGACCCCCGGGCGCAGGTGGACCGGGGTCGGGCTACACCTTC.

The V and J genes are TRBV7-8 and TRBJ1-5; TRBD1 matches at 8 bases. Germline CDR1 reads SGHVS; CDR2 reads FQNEAQ. V lost 4 bases and J lost 4; bases outside the gene matches: 3. This CDR3 region has 14 residues. The CDR3 region has the DNA TGTGCCAGCAGCTCTAGACAGGGGAATCAGCCCCAGCATTTT. Amino acids: CASSSRQGNQPQHF. Full variable domain (outside the CDR3, taken from reference TRBV7-8 and TRBJ1-5): GAGVSQSPRYKVAKRGQDVALRCDPISGHVSLFWYQQALGQGPEFLTYFQNEAQLDKSGLPSDRFFAERPEGSVSTLKIQRTQQEDSAVYLCASSSRQGNQPQHFGDGTRLSIL.

The chain couples TRBV29-1 to TRBJ2-1; D may be TRBD1 or TRBD2 (5 bases each). Trimming shortened V by 7 bases and J by 0 bases, and 16 bases separated the two germline ends. CDR1 is SQVTM, CDR2 ANQGSEA, per germline. The CDR3 runs to 15 residues. In DNA form, the CDR3 reads TGCAGCGGATCTGGGACCTCGGGCTCCTACAATGAGCAGTTCTTC. Residues: CSGSGTSGSYNEQFF.

In the case of this clone: One end of the junction does not line up with germline, which may come from a read error. This chain connects TRBV6-5 to TRBJ2-7; D perhaps matches TRBD1 (6 bases). The CDR3 totals 12 residues. Germline CDR1 reads MNHEY; CDR2 reads SVGAGI. The CDR3 DNA reads TGTGCCAGCAGCGCAGGGGAATACGGGCAGTACTTC. Translated, it gives CASSAGEYGQYF.

The genes are TRBV7-6 and TRBJ2-1; possibly TRBD1 or TRBD2 for D (5 bases each). The CDR3 extends over 15 amino acids. V was clipped by 2 bases and J by 5 bases, with 13 bases between them. The germline V gene has CDR1 SGHVS and CDR2 FNYEAQ. The DNA of the CDR3 is TGTGCCAGCAGCTTACGCCGGGACGTAGACAATGAGCAGTTCTTC. This gives the protein CASSLRRDVDNEQFF.

This clone is medium-sized in the sample. The chain recombines TRBV19 with TRBJ1-5; D gene unclear. Trimming left V 6 bases short and J 1 base short, with 10 bases between. This CDR3 contains 14 residues. CDR1 is LNHDA and CDR2 is SQIVND in the germline V gene (reference sequence). CDR3 sequence (DNA): TGTGCCAGTAGATCAGAGGGAAGCAATCAGCCCCAGCATTTT. It yields the protein CASRSEGSNQPQHF.

This rearrangement joins TRBV19 to TRBJ1-6; 7 nucleotides match TRBD1. The junction had 5 bases not matched to a gene; V was cut back by 3 bases and J by 6 bases. The CDR3 is made up of 15 amino acids. CDR1 and CDR2 (germline): LNHDA, SQIVND (reference sequence). The CDR3 DNA reads TGTGCCAGTAGTATCCGGCAGGGGGGTAATTCACCCCTCCACTTT. Its translation is CASSIRQGGNSPLHF. The variable domain in full, completed from reference TRBV19 and TRBJ1-6, reads DGGITQSPKYLFRKEGQNVTLSCEQNLNHDAMYWYRQDPGQGLRLIYYSQIVNDFQKGDIAEGYSVSREKKESFPLTVTSAQKNPTAFYLCASSIRQGGNSPLHFGNGTRLTVT.

V is TRBV7-8 and J is TRBJ2-7, with D possibly being TRBD1 or TRBD2 (5 bases each). CDR1 is SGHVS and CDR2 is FQNEAQ in the germline V gene. V lost 8 bases and J 6 bases, leaving 23 bases between the germline ends. The CDR3 totals 15 residues. The CDR3, as DNA: TGTGCCAGCTGCCCGTCGGGACGTCCTTTGTCCGAGCAGTACTTC. As protein: CASCPSGRPLSEQYF.

This clone was detected only once. The chain uses TRBV13 and TRBJ2-2; 8 bases are shared with TRBD1. The CDR3 loop spans 14 amino acids. The J segment lost 6 bases and the V segment lost 5 bases, leaving 5 bases of the junction unmatched. CDR1 is PRHDT, CDR2 FYEKMQ, per germline (reference sequence). CDR3 sequence reads: CASSRTGWAGELFF. The CDR3 nucleotides are TGTGCCAGCAGCCGGACAGGGTGGGCCGGGGAGCTGTTTTTT.